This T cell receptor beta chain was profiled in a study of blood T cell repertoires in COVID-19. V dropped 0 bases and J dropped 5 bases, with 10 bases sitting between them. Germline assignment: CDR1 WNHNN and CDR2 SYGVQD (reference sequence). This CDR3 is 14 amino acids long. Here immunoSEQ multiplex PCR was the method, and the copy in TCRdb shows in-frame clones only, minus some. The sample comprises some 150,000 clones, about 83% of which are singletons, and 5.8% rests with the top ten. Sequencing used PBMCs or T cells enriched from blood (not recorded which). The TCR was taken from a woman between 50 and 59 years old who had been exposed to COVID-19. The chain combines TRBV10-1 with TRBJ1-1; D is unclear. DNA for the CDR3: TGCGCCAGCAGTGAGTCCCCCTTCCGGACTGAAGCTTTCTTT. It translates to CASSESPFRTEAFF.